The source of this TCR beta chain is a study of cytomegalovirus exposure and HLA in healthy donors (dated by TCRdb to about 2017). At the level of the whole study: According to an earlier analysis of several hundred of the donors, 150 million to 200 million T cells yielded roughly 110 million unique TCR beta sequences and approximately 300 Gb of sequence data. Class I and class II HLA loci were covered by the typing at four-digit resolution. The later analysis used no new phenotypic data to find candidate immune exposures, relying instead on TCR beta sequences and their occurrence across donors. Because of strong linkage in the cohort, five DR-DQ haplotypes were treated as single units for association and clustering. The study aimed to test whether signatures of past pathogen exposure could be identified by cataloging public T cell receptors. In addition to the first cohort of roughly 700 subjects, a separate validation cohort of around 110 different subjects was used. The number of donors typed differed by locus, with 629-630 for A, B, C, DRB1 and DQB1, approximately 500 for DQA1, some 570 for DPA1, and 450 to 480 for DPB1. An early release covering roughly 600 HLA-typed donors comprised about 290 gigabases of sequencing data and approximately 85 million unique TCR sequences. On average, approximately 250,000 unique TCR beta nucleotide sequences were sequenced per donor among a few hundred genotyped donors of the cohort, with roughly 18% of those sequences being non-productive. Of the 300 to 500 genotyped donors, roughly 76% were placed in the genetic ancestry cluster associated with self-reported Caucasian donors. Donor age, sex, ethnicity and CMV serostatus were compiled together with the repertoire data. In a later genetic analysis, genome-wide SNP genotypes for about 65% of the roughly 700 donors were used, and that subset was treated as a discovery cohort. Every repertoire in the discovery cohort had been generated on one and the same sequencing platform. An earlier analysis of a few hundred of the donors applied high-throughput TCR beta sequencing to assess whether each TCR beta V gene segment acted as functional or pseudogenic. The study combined high-throughput TCR immunosequencing, statistical association of individual TCRs with disease status, and machine learning to predict cytomegalovirus infection status. A later analysis re-analyzed previously published TCR beta repertoires from approximately 670 donors and added high-resolution HLA genotyping to study TCR occurrence patterns. The T cell repertoires of 666 subjects were profiled by immunosequencing and related to cytomegalovirus serostatus.

What the work shows at the level of the full study, not this receptor alone: Specific HLA alleles were associated with 18,000 or so TCR beta sequences at a false discovery rate of 0.05 in a later analysis. Compared with equally common non-associated chains, HLA-associated TCR beta chains in a later analysis were more clonally expanded and had lower generation probabilities. Correlated functional status among segregating V segments might be attributable to linkage disequilibrium, but an unknown experimental factor could not be ruled out. HLA typing was unavailable for some donors at each locus, so association tests used only the typed subset. According to a later analysis, most CMV-associated TCR beta chains appeared to be HLA-restricted, and the HLA associations seemed to be driven largely by CMV exposure. In an earlier analysis of 500 to 650 of the donors, most TCR beta V segments appeared in productive rearrangements about 90% or about 30% of the time, broadly matching IMGT annotations. A group of highly shared sequence variants was considered likely to be a technical artifact of the sequencing pipeline. In the study, 164 TCR beta chains were listed as associated with cytomegalovirus. Across donors, most TCR sequences were observed very rarely, whereas some public TCRs were present in many individuals. A later genetic analysis reported fewer N-insertions in productive TCRs among donors in an Asian-associated ancestry cluster than the roughly 670-donor mean. The presence/absence analyses assumed that sequencing depth was roughly uniform across donors, and that assumption may not be true. CMV serostatus was the only immune exposure information available for the cohort. An association between a missense DCLRE1C variant and V-gene and J-gene trimming of TCR beta chains was found in a later genetic analysis and replicated in an independent cohort. Assigning TCR associations to individual alleles was difficult when HLA alleles, especially DR and DQ, strongly co-occurred. In both the original and validation cohorts, the classifier was reported to diagnose cytomegalovirus status with high specificity and sensitivity. In this cohort, only TCR beta chains were sequenced, and detectable features were limited by the absence of alpha or paired-chain data. It was suggested by the authors that the approach could potentially be generalized to other disease states and immunological phenotypes. In a later analysis, the rate of TCR association differed among HLA loci, with DRB1 alleles having the most associated TCRs and HLA-C alleles having the fewest. Because counts were too low, seventeen rarely observed V segments, including chromosome 9 orphons, were excluded from the earlier analysis of a few hundred of the donors. In vitro tests confirmed that a few of the cytomegalovirus-associated TCR beta chains recognize cytomegalovirus antigens. A further reported finding was that TCR beta sequences accurately predicted the HLA-A and HLA-B alleles for most subjects in the first cohort. According to a later analysis, parvovirus B19, influenza, CMV and Epstein-Barr virus appeared linked to several top co-occurrence clusters.

As to this clone: The antigen it recognizes is unknown. The input lacks base qualities; no much larger clone sits a single base away.

The method behind the library was the immunoSEQ multiplex PCR assay. A mixture of 60 forward primers for TCR Vbeta segments and 13 reverse primers for TCR Jbeta segments was used in the multiplex PCR. Amplification of the CDR3 region of rearranged TCR beta genes was performed with a multiplex PCR assay on genomic DNA. Amplified TCR beta libraries were sequenced as 87-base-pair reads on the Illumina HiSeq System. The study's own analysis went as follows. A later analysis counted about 80 million unique TCR beta chains across the 640 or so repertoires, and some 11 million of these chains were shared by at least two donors. Raw reads were error-corrected and collapsed into unique sequences with a nearest-neighbor algorithm that merged closely related sequences to remove PCR and sequencing errors. To assign V, D and J gene segments, CDR3 sequences were aligned to IMGT reference sequences. Each retained sequence needed at least a six-nucleotide match to both a V gene segment and a J gene segment. Rearrangements were classified as productive when the CDR3 lacked stop codons and remained in frame with V and J, and all other rearrangements were classified as non-productive. Following IMGT convention, CDR3 was defined as the stretch from the second conserved V-encoded cysteine up to the conserved J-encoded phenylalanine. The earlier analysis of approximately 590 of the donors excluded any sequence lacking an unambiguous match to a single V gene segment. An earlier analysis of a few hundred of the donors called V segments functional above 56.7% productive rearrangements and segregating when the between-donor standard deviation exceeded 5%. A statistical classification framework was built to diagnose cytomegalovirus status from the catalog of TCR beta chain sequences. A later analysis assigned V and J genes by comparing TCR nucleotide sequences with IMGT/GENE-DB human TR gene sequences. A later analysis assigned CDR3 sequences and most-parsimonious VDJ recombination scenarios with the TCRdist pipeline. A later analysis defined each TCR beta chain by its CDR3 amino acid sequence plus V-gene family, and excluded reads lacking a unique V-gene family. A later analysis removed roughly 590 highly shared, low-generation-probability nucleotide sequences to deal with suspected cross-contamination and a sequencing artifact. A later analysis calculated a clonal expansion index for each public chain from normalized within-repertoire ranks of inferred template counts. Generation probabilities in a later analysis came from a VDJ recombination model fitted to out-of-frame rearrangements, and those results were checked against IGoR. In a later analysis, hypergeometric tests were used to score TCR-TCR, TCR-HLA and TCR-CMV co-occurrence, with a repertoire-size bias correction applied to TCR pairs. To estimate false discovery rates, a later analysis permuted the HLA or CMV assignments 20 times. In a later analysis, co-occurring TCRs were grouped with DBSCAN, and TCRdist sequence similarity was added when clustering was performed within HLA-allele-positive subsets. Repertoires with fewer than 30,000 or more than 120,000 public chains were left out of co-occurrence clustering, as were five repertoires with anomalous nucleotide sharing. The table comes from immuneACCESS by way of TCRdb, which keeps in-frame sequences with V and J called. Part of the clones is missing from these tables; in studies checked, under half for an unresolved V gene and the rest for unknown reasons. Clonal size and the V and J genes are those of that table, whereas D and trimming came from the DNA. This sample is represented by 140,000 to 150,000 clones; approximately 70% of them were singletons. The ten largest account for 2.1% of the sample.

The cohort consisted of 600 or so healthy bone marrow donors. At the time of sampling, every cohort member was nominally healthy, though immune exposures that went unrecorded were likely present. The donor tested CMV seropositive, placing the donor among the roughly 300 seropositive members of the cohort. A peripheral blood sample was provided by each donor, and peripheral blood mononuclear cells were used for TCR beta sequencing. The Qiagen DNeasy Blood Extraction Kit was used to extract genomic DNA from the blood cell samples. This TCR came from a woman aged 55-75 years in good health and CMV-seropositive. Sequenced material: PBMCs.

Read as DNA, the sequence is TGTGCCAGCAGCTTGGATCCGACAGGGGGCTACGAGCAGTACTTC. It translates as CASSLDPTGGYEQYF. Here the chain combines TRBV5-4 and TRBJ2-7, with TRBD1 identical over 9 junction bases. CDR1 and CDR2 were assigned from the germline V gene (reference sequence) as SGHNT and YYREEE. The germline V and J ends show losses of 0 bases and 3 bases respectively, and no gene match explains 4 bases of the junction. Taken from cysteine to phenylalanine, the CDR3 has 15 residues. Of the read, only the CDR3 DNA is kept; its 45 bases are in frame from base 1.